This TCR beta chain was recorded in a study of glioma-infiltrating T cells. Using RNA template, CDR3s of TCR alpha and beta were amplified with iRepertoire arm-PCR. TCRdb ran MiXCR on the multiplex PCR reads and lists one entry per CDR3 protein. Of over 80,000 distinct CDR3 sequences listed, around 42% are singletons. About this clonotype: This may be a read error, as it is one base from a much larger clone.

Trimming left V 3 bases short and J 2 bases short, with 16 bases between. This CDR3 has 15 residues. Germline V gene data show CDR1 as SQVTM and CDR2 as ANQGSEA. What was sequenced was glioma tissue, nonneoplastic brain tissue, or PBMCs (not recorded which). This TCR derives from a human donor with low-grade glioma or glioblastoma, undergoing nonglioma brain surgery, or in good health (not recorded which). The V gene is TRBV29-1, the J gene TRBJ2-5; TRBD1 or TRBD2 may be the D gene (5 bases each). The CDR3 DNA reads as TGCAGCGTTGATGTGCAGGGAGTTTGGCAAGAGACCCAGTACTTC. Translation: CSVDVQGVWQETQYF.